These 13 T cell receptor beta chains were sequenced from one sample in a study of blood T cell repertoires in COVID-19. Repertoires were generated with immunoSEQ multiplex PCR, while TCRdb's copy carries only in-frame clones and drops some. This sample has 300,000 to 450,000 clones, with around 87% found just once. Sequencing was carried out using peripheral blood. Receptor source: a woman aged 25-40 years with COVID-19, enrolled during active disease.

The CDR3 here is CASNTPGQGVNNEQFF. The CDR3 DNA follows: TGTGCCAGTAACACCCCCGGACAGGGGGTGAACAATGAGCAGTTCTTC. The genes are TRBV19 and TRBJ2-1, with 10 nucleotides matching TRBD1. This CDR3 has 16 residues. V shed 7 bases, J shed 5 bases, and the junction held 11 bases outside the gene matches. CDR1 is LNHDA, CDR2 SQIVND, per germline (reference sequence). Based on the CDR3 plus reference TRBV19 and TRBJ2-1, the full variable domain is DGGITQSPKYLFRKEGQNVTLSCEQNLNHDAMYWYRQDPGQGLRLIYYSQIVNDFQKGDIAEGYSVSREKKESFPLTVTSAQKNPTAFYLCASNTPGQGVNNEQFFGPGTRLTVL.

CDR3: CASSLIYRSSEAFF. The CDR3 coding sequence is TGCGCCAGCAGCTTGATTTATCGGTCTTCTGAAGCTTTCTTT. This chain links TRBV5-1 with TRBJ1-1, with no clear D. The germline V and J ends were trimmed by 1 base and 6 bases, with 13 bases remaining between them. Germline CDR1 SGHRS, CDR2 YFSETQ. The CDR3 consists of 14 residues.

The CDR3 loop is CASSRRTSGSSYEQYF. CDR3 coding DNA: TGTGCCAGCAGCCGGAGGACTAGCGGGAGTTCCTACGAGCAGTACTTC. This chain connects TRBV13 to TRBJ2-7; 13 positions agree with TRBD2. Per the germline V gene, CDR1 is PRHDT and CDR2 is FYEKMQ (reference sequence). The CDR3 spans 16 residues. V trimming: 5 bases; J trimming: 1 base; junction bases outside the gene matches: 5.

The CDR3 nucleotides are TGTGCTTTCAATGGAGGCGAGCAGTTCTTC. Residues: CAFNGGEQFF. V gene TRBV12-5 combines with J gene TRBJ2-1; a possible D gene is TRBD2 (5 bases). Trimming removed 11 bases from V and 10 bases from J, with 12 bases in between. The CDR3 loop spans 10 amino acids. Germline V gene lookup returns CDR1 LGHNT and CDR2 FRNRAP.

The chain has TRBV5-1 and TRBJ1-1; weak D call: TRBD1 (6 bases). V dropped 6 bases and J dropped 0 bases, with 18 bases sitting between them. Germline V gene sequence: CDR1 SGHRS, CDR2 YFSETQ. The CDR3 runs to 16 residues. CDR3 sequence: CASTTGGGRLNTEAFF. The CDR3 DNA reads TGCGCCAGCACCACCGGCGGGGGGCGCCTGAACACTGAAGCTTTCTTT.

CDR3 residues: CASSRGLALYNEQFF. The CDR3, as DNA: TGTGCCAGCAGCCGCGGACTAGCGCTTTACAATGAGCAGTTCTTC. J is TRBJ2-1 and V is TRBV2; 9 nucleotides agree with TRBD2. The CDR3 has 15 amino acids. Trimming removed 6 bases from V and 4 bases from J; junction bases left unmatched: 7. The germline gives CDR1 SNHLY, CDR2 FYNNEI. The variable domain in full, with the rest retrieved from reference TRBV2 and TRBJ2-1, is EPEVTQTPSHQVTQMGQEVILRCVPISNHLYFYWYRQILGQKVEFLVSFYNNEISEKSEIFDDQFSVERPDGSNFTLKIRSTKLEDSAMYFCASSRGLALYNEQFFGPGTRLTVL.

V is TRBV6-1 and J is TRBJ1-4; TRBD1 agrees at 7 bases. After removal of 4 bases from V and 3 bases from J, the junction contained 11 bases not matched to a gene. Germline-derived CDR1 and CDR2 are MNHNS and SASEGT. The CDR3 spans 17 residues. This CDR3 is CASSGRRRTGPNEKLFF. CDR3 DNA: TGTGCCAGCAGTGGCCGCCGAAGGACAGGACCTAATGAAAAACTGTTTTTT.

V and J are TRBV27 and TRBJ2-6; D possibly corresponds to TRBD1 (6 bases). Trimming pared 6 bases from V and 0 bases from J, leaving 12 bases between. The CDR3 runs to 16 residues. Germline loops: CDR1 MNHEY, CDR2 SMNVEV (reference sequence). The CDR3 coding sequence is TGTGCCAGCAGCTTTATCAGGGGCTCTGGGGCCAACGTCCTGACTTTC. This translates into CASSFIRGSGANVLTF.

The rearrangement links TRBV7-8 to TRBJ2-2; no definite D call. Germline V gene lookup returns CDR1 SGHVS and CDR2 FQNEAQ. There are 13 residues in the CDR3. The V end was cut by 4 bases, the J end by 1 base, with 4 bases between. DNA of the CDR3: TGTGCCAGCAGCTCTCTGAACACCGGGGAGCTGTTTTTT. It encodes CASSSLNTGELFF.

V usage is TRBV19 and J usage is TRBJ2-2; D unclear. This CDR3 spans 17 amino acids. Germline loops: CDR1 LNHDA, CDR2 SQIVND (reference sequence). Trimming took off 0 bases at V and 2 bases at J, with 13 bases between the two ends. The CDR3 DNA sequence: TGTGCCAGTAGTATAGAGAGTCTGGGCAGTAACACCGGGGAGCTGTTTTTT. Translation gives CASSIESLGSNTGELFF.

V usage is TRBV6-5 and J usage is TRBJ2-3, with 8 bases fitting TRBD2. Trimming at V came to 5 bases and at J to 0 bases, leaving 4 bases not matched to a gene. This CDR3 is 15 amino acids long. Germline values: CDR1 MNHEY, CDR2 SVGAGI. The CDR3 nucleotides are TGTGCCAGCAGTCTACTAGCGGCTAGCACAGATACGCAGTATTTT. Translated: CASSLLAASTDTQYF.

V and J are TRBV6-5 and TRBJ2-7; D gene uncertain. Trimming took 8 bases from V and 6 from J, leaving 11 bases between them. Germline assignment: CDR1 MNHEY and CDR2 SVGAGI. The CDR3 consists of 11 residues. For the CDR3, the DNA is TGTGCCAGCCGGTTTTACGGCGAGCAGTACTTC. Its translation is CASRFYGEQYF.

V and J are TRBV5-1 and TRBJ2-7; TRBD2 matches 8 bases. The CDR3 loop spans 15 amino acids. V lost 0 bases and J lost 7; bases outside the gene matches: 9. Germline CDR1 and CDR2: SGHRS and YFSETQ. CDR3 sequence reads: CASSLVSGGPGEQYF. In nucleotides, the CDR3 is TGCGCCAGCAGCTTGGTATCGGGAGGGCCGGGAGAGCAGTACTTC.